The 4 T cell receptor beta chains given below trace back to one sample, sequenced in a study of T-cell reconstitution after alpha-beta-depleted transplantation in children. TCRbeta library construction was performed incorporating unique molecular identifiers. TCRdb called the PCR reads again in MiXCR, with one record for every CDR3 protein. Here the sample spans a few hundred thousand distinct CDR3 sequences, around 20% being singletons. The sequencing here drew on PBMCs from the stem cell graft donor, taken from the stem cell graft. The receptors come from a human donor who donated a stem cell graft to a child with acute myeloid leukemia.

Worth noting for this clonotype: One junction end does not reproduce the germline sequence, and a read error may be involved. The CDR3 region has the DNA TGCGCCTGCAGCCAGGGAGCGGGAGGGCTCACAGATACGCAGTATTTT. It specifies CACSQGAGGLTDTQYF. The V call is TRBV4-3, the J call TRBJ2-3; 10 nucleotides match TRBD2. This CDR3 is 16 amino acids long. Germline V gives CDR1 LGHNA, CDR2 YSLEER.

This sequence joins TRBV12-3 or TRBV12-4 and TRBJ1-2, with 9 bases lining up with TRBD1. V trimming: 8 bases; J trimming: 8 bases; junction bases outside the gene matches: 12. The CDR3 is 14 amino acids. CDR3 protein: CASGEQGATGGYTF. In nucleotides, the CDR3 is TGTGCCAGCGGAGAACAGGGGGCGACTGGAGGCTACACCTTC.

This clonotype was counted only a few times. V is TRBV20-1 and J is TRBJ2-3; D is ambiguous. The CDR3 extends over 15 amino acids. V was trimmed by 0 bases and J by 0 bases, leaving 10 bases between them. CDR1 is DFQATT, CDR2 SNEGSKA, per germline (reference sequence). The CDR3 reads CSARDSGGSTDTQYF. DNA of the CDR3: TGCAGTGCTAGAGATTCCGGCGGAAGCACAGATACGCAGTATTTT.

This clonotype was counted between two and nine times. J is TRBJ2-2 and V is TRBV20-1; D gene uncertain. This CDR3 comprises 14 residues. Deletions cut 3 bases from V and 7 bases from J, with 15 bases between. CDR1 and CDR2 from the germline V gene are DFQATT and SNEGSKA (reference sequence). Written as DNA, the CDR3 is TGCAGTGCTAGTACGGAGCTGAAGATCGGGGAGCTGTTTTTT. It translates to CSASTELKIGELFF.